A single sample gave rise to the 29 T cell receptor beta chains below, sequenced in a study of blood T cell repertoires in COVID-19. Data came from immunoSEQ multiplex PCR; TCRdb stores just in-frame clones and leaves some out. The table has tens of thousands of clones, about 88% seen once. Sequenced material: peripheral blood. These receptors came from a man aged 50 to 60 with acute or convalescent COVID-19.

A few counts support this clone. V and J are TRBV18 and TRBJ1-4, with 9 bases lining up with TRBD1. Losses at the gene ends were 3 bases for V and 11 bases for J; bases not matched to a gene: 7. The CDR3 is 14 residues long. The germline CDR1 and CDR2 sequences are KGHSH and LQKENI. The CDR3 nucleotides read TGTGCCAGCTCACCGGACACAGACAGGGGGAAACTGTTTTTT. Protein product: CASSPDTDRGKLFF.

This sequence joins TRBV28 and TRBJ2-1, with a possible D match to TRBD1 (5 bases). Per germline, CDR1 MDHEN and CDR2 SYDVKM. With 2 bases removed from V and 8 bases from J, the gap between germline ends came to 7 bases. The CDR3 sequence is 12 residues long. Here the CDR3 reads CASSLQGYEQFF. The CDR3 coding sequence is TGTGCCAGCAGTTTACAGGGATATGAGCAGTTCTTC. Combining the CDR3 with reference TRBV28 and TRBJ2-1 gives the whole variable domain DVKVTQSSRYLVKRTGEKVFLECVQDMDHENMFWYRQDPGLGLRLIYFSYDVKMKEKGDIPEGYSVSREKKERFSLILESASTNQTSMYLCASSLQGYEQFFGPGTRLTVL.

This clone was seen once. CDR3 sequence (DNA): TGCGCCAGCAGCCCGGATGGACAGGACTACGAGCAGTACTTC. Amino acids: CASSPDGQDYEQYF. This chain uses TRBV5-1 with TRBJ2-7; TRBD1 matches 7 bases. There are 14 residues in the CDR3. V shed 4 bases, J shed 3 bases, and the junction held 7 bases outside the gene matches. The germline gives CDR1 SGHRS, CDR2 YFSETQ.

This sequence joins TRBV10-3 and TRBJ2-7, with 8 bases identical to TRBD1. J gave up 3 bases and V 2 bases, and 3 bases lay outside the gene matches. The CDR3 totals 14 residues. The germline V gene encodes CDR1 ENHRY and CDR2 SYGVKD. The DNA for the CDR3 is TGTGCCATCAGTGAGAACAGGGGGATCTACGAGCAGTACTTC. It translates to CAISENRGIYEQYF.

V gene TRBV6-5 combines with J gene TRBJ2-7; TRBD1 matches at 11 bases. Germline CDR1 reads MNHEY; CDR2 reads SVGAGI. The trim removed 1 base at V and 3 bases at J, leaving 2 bases unmatched. The CDR3 loop spans 15 amino acids. This CDR3 is CASSYWDRGNYEQYF. In nucleotides, the CDR3 is TGTGCCAGCAGTTACTGGGACAGGGGGAACTACGAGCAGTACTTC.

This chain joins TRBV28 and TRBJ1-2, with TRBD1 matching 9 bases. Germline loops: CDR1 MDHEN, CDR2 SYDVKM. This CDR3 is built from 15 residues. Trimming at V came to 3 bases and at J to 4 bases, leaving 6 bases not matched to a gene. The CDR3 reads CASSLEGQGGYGYTF. The CDR3 bases are TGTGCCAGCAGTTTGGAGGGACAGGGAGGCTATGGCTACACCTTC.

The chain couples TRBV6-2 or TRBV6-3 to TRBJ2-4; a weak D match, TRBD2 (5 bases). V dropped 3 bases and J dropped 0 bases, with 18 bases sitting between them. CDR1 and CDR2 (germline): MNHEY, SVGEGT. The CDR3 is 18 amino acids. CDR3 residues: CASSYGPRRLLAKNIQYF. The CDR3 DNA follows: TGTGCCAGCAGTTATGGGCCCAGGAGGCTACTAGCCAAAAACATTCAGTACTTC.

V is TRBV9 and J is TRBJ1-1; maybe TRBD1 (5 bases). With 3 bases removed from V and 5 bases from J, the gap between germline ends came to 17 bases. The CDR3 covers 15 residues. Germline CDR1 is SGDLS and CDR2 is YYNGEE. CDR3: CASSAPLRGGTEAFF. The CDR3 DNA reads as TGTGCCAGCAGCGCCCCCTTGAGGGGAGGAACTGAAGCTTTCTTT.

The rearrangement links TRBV30 to TRBJ1-1, with D uncertain. The CDR3 extends over 12 amino acids. The V gene lost 4 bases and the J gene lost 6 bases, with 12 bases spanning the gap. Germline loops: CDR1 GTSNPN, CDR2 SVGIG (reference sequence). The CDR3 coding sequence is TGTGCCTGGACGGCTGGAGGGCCTGAAGCTTTCTTT. Protein: CAWTAGGPEAFF.

The chain is built from TRBV6-6 and TRBJ1-6, with 7 nucleotides matching TRBD1. V was clipped by 6 bases and J by 5 bases; unmatched bases: 7. The CDR3 covers 15 residues. The germline CDR1 and CDR2 sequences are MNHNY and SVGAGI (reference sequence). The CDR3 is CASSQRQGNNSPLHF. CDR3 DNA: TGTGCCAGCAGCCAGCGACAGGGAAATAATTCACCCCTCCACTTT.

This sequence joins TRBV19 and TRBJ2-7, with D possibly being TRBD2 (6 bases). The CDR3 contains 15 residues. Germline CDR1 is LNHDA and CDR2 is SQIVND (reference sequence). V gave up 5 bases and J gave up 4 bases, with 18 bases separating them. The CDR3 sequence: CASSDPLGGMYEQYF. DNA of the CDR3: TGTGCCAGTAGTGACCCCTTGGGGGGTATGTACGAGCAGTACTTC. The whole variable domain, filled in from reference TRBV19 and TRBJ2-7, reads DGGITQSPKYLFRKEGQNVTLSCEQNLNHDAMYWYRQDPGQGLRLIYYSQIVNDFQKGDIAEGYSVSREKKESFPLTVTSAQKNPTAFYLCASSDPLGGMYEQYFGPGTRLTVT.

The rearrangement uses TRBV12-3 or TRBV12-4 and TRBJ2-1; D perhaps matches TRBD1 (6 bases). V shed 3 bases and J shed 9 bases, with 12 bases lying between them. The CDR3 has 13 amino acids. The CDR3 reads CASSFQQGTEQFF. The CDR3 DNA is TGTGCCAGCAGTTTTCAACAGGGTACTGAGCAGTTCTTC.

The chain combines TRBV11-1 with TRBJ2-7; TRBD2 agrees at 9 bases. Trimming cost V 7 bases and J 3 bases; bases outside gene matches: 7. Per the germline V gene, CDR1 is SGHAT and CDR2 is FQDESV (reference sequence). This CDR3 spans 14 amino acids. CDR3 sequence reads: CASTLGRGGYEQYF. CDR3 bases: TGTGCCAGCACCCTCGGGCGGGGGGGCTACGAGCAGTACTTC.

This clone was counted a few times. The V gene is TRBV12-5, the J gene TRBJ2-7, with D possibly being TRBD2 (5 bases). Trimming pared 6 bases from V and 6 bases from J, leaving 12 bases between. The germline CDR1 and CDR2 sequences are LGHNT and FRNRAP. The CDR3 has 12 residues. The CDR3 coding sequence is TGTGCTAGTGGCAAACTAGAAGCCGAGCAGTACTTC. As protein: CASGKLEAEQYF.

The chain combines TRBV27 with TRBJ2-1; D not certain. In germline, CDR1 is MNHEY, CDR2 SMNVEV (reference sequence). CDR3 length equals 16 residues. V lost 4 bases, J lost 0 bases, and 13 bases lay in between. The chain's CDR3 is CASSSGPSRSYNEQFF. In DNA, the CDR3 is TGTGCCAGCAGTTCAGGCCCCTCCCGCTCCTACAATGAGCAGTTCTTC.

The chain recombines TRBV6-5 with TRBJ2-7, with TRBD1 identical over 8 bases. From germline, CDR1 is MNHEY and CDR2 SVGAGI. Trimming took 4 bases from V and 4 from J; bases not matched to a gene: 9. The length of the CDR3 is 15 residues. CDR3 amino acids: CASSSRTGQGYEQYF. The CDR3 DNA is TGTGCCAGCAGTTCTCGGACAGGGCAGGGATACGAGCAGTACTTC.

DNA of the CDR3: TGTGCCAGCAGAGAGACAGGGATAATGAACACTGAAGCTTTCTTT. Translated: CASRETGIMNTEAFF. This chain links TRBV11-2 with TRBJ1-1; 7 nucleotides match TRBD1. V shed 6 bases, J shed 0 bases, and the junction held 7 bases outside the gene matches. Looked up from germline, CDR1 is SGHAT and CDR2 is FQNNGV. The CDR3 is 15 amino acids.

The chain recombines TRBV28 with TRBJ2-5, with 11 bases aligning to TRBD2. V gave up 5 bases and J gave up 7 bases; unmatched junction bases: 12. This CDR3 contains 16 residues. The germline gives CDR1 MDHEN, CDR2 SYDVKM. The CDR3, as DNA: TGTGCCAGCAGTATTCCTCTAGCGGGAGGTGTAGGGACCCAGTACTTC. Protein sequence: CASSIPLAGGVGTQYF.

The chain uses TRBV4-1 and TRBJ1-6; 7 bases agree with TRBD1. In germline, CDR1 is MGHRA, CDR2 YSYEKL. The CDR3 covers 15 residues. V trimming: 5 bases; J trimming: 10 bases; junction bases outside the gene matches: 11. CDR3 loop: CASSLGGPPQSPLHF. CDR3 sequence (DNA): TGCGCCAGCAGCTTAGGGGGCCCACCCCAATCACCCCTCCACTTT.

V gene TRBV10-3 combines with J gene TRBJ2-5; the D gene is possibly TRBD1 (5 bases). The V end was cut by 3 bases, the J end by 2 bases, with 10 bases between. The germline gives CDR1 ENHRY, CDR2 SYGVKD. The CDR3 runs 14 residues. CDR3 nucleotides: TGTGCCATCAGTGATACGCAGGGACAAGAGACCCAGTACTTC. Translated: CAISDTQGQETQYF.

This clone was observed a single time. V usage is TRBV7-6 and J usage is TRBJ2-5, with a weak D call TRBD2 (5 bases). The CDR3 is 13 amino acids. Per the germline V gene, CDR1 is SGHVS and CDR2 is FNYEAQ. Trimming left V 9 bases short and J 2 bases short, with 13 bases between. For the CDR3, the DNA is TGTGCCAGTTGCCCCGGGGAACAAGAGACCCAGTACTTC. It specifies CASCPGEQETQYF.

The chain links TRBV5-1 to TRBJ2-7; the D gene is possibly TRBD2 (6 bases). The CDR3 spans 17 residues. The germline V gene encodes CDR1 SGHRS and CDR2 YFSETQ. Trimming cost V 0 bases and J 4 bases, with 20 bases left between them. Here the CDR3 DNA reads TGCGCCAGCAGCTTGGATGTTCTAGCGACGGAACCGTACGAGCAGTACTTC. It translates to CASSLDVLATEPYEQYF.

The table lists this clone with a count of one. This chain links TRBV28 with TRBJ2-1; 8 positions match TRBD2. CDR1 MDHEN and CDR2 SYDVKM come from the germline V gene. The CDR3 extends over 17 amino acids. Germline trimming cut 2 bases from V and 6 bases from J; bases unmatched to any gene: 12. The CDR3 DNA is TGTGCCAGCAGTTTACCCCGCAAACTAGCGGAGTCCAATGAGCAGTTCTTC. Protein product: CASSLPRKLAESNEQFF.

The chain has TRBV6-5 and TRBJ1-2; 8 bases are shared with TRBD1. The V gene end was trimmed by 3 bases and the J gene end by 6 bases; junction bases not matched to a gene: 9. The CDR3 extends over 15 amino acids. Germline CDR1 MNHEY, CDR2 SVGAGI. The CDR3, as DNA: TGTGCCAGCAGTTATCAAACGACAGGGGCCAATGGCTACACCTTC. As protein: CASSYQTTGANGYTF.

V usage is TRBV29-1 and J usage is TRBJ2-7; no clear D gene. CDR3 length: 12 amino acids. From germline, CDR1 is SQVTM and CDR2 ANQGSEA. The germline V and J ends were trimmed by 3 bases and 2 bases, with 8 bases remaining between them. The CDR3 bases are TGCAGCGTTGAGAACAGTACCTACGAGCAGTACTTC. It is translated as CSVENSTYEQYF.

The chain combines TRBV5-6 with TRBJ2-7; 7 bases map to TRBD1. From germline, CDR1 is SGHDT and CDR2 YYEEEE. With V trimmed by 4 bases and J by 5 bases, 3 bases remained unmatched. This CDR3 comprises 12 residues. CDR3 protein: CASSTGTDEQYF. DNA for the CDR3: TGTGCCAGCAGCACCGGGACAGACGAGCAGTACTTC. Full variable domain (missing parts from reference TRBV5-6 and TRBJ2-7): DAGVTQSPTHLIKTRGQQVTLRCSPKSGHDTVSWYQQALGQGPQFIFQYYEEEERQRGNFPDRFSGHQFPNYSSELNVNALLLGDSALYLCASSTGTDEQYFGPGTRLTVT.

The chain employs TRBV23-1 and TRBJ1-4; tentative D call: TRBD1 (5 bases). TRBV23-1 is placed among ORFs of uncertain function. V was shortened by 0 bases and J by 4 bases, with 24 bases between the two germline ends. The CDR3 contains 20 residues. In DNA form, the CDR3 reads TGCGCCAGCAGTCAATCTATAGACATACGCAGGGTCTACGGTAATGAAAAACTGTTTTTT. It specifies CASSQSIDIRRVYGNEKLFF.

The V and J genes are TRBV5-5 and TRBJ1-5; D is undetermined. Trimming shortened V by 1 base and J by 7 bases, and 15 bases separated the two germline ends. The CDR3 is 15 amino acids. Germline CDR1 is SGHKS and CDR2 is YYEKEE (reference sequence). CDR3 nucleotides: TGTGCCAGCAGCTTGAATGGAGGTATAGGCCAGCCCCAGCATTTT. Protein product: CASSLNGGIGQPQHF.

The sample holds one count of this clone. The rearrangement links TRBV21-1 to TRBJ2-7; the D segment call TRBD1 is taken from the table without a DNA check. TRBV21-1 is termed a pseudogene. CDR3 length equals 17 residues. The CDR3 DNA reads TGTGCCAGCAGCAAAGGGGGGGACAGGGGCCTCCCCTACGAGCAGTACTTC. It yields the protein CASSKGGDRGLPYEQYF.